The clone carrying this T cell receptor beta chain turned up a few times. Antigen: not known. This CDR3 is built from 14 residues. Germline CDR1 and CDR2: SGHDT and YYEEEE. V was pared by 3 bases and J by 1 base, with 10 bases between. The data were obtained in a study of cytomegalovirus exposure and HLA in healthy donors. Regarding the study as a whole: As a later analysis showed, a missense DCLRE1C variant was linked to trimming of TCR beta V- and J-genes. There were around 160 TCR beta chains listed as cytomegalovirus-associated. Most sequenced TCRs were rare (though some public TCRs occurred in many donors).

Researchers ran the PCR with 60 Vbeta and 13 Jbeta primers. Profiling relied on immunoSEQ multiplex PCR, and the TCRdb table lists in-frame clones only, not all of them. The profile shows roughly 120,000 clones, 15% of them singletons. The rearrangement joins TRBV5-6 to TRBJ1-2, with D possibly being TRBD1 (5 bases). Sequenced sample: PBMCs. This receptor was taken from a woman aged 18-29 years in good health and CMV-seronegative. The CDR3 here is CASSYGGNNYGYTF. CDR3 nucleotide sequence: TGTGCCAGCAGCTACGGGGGAAATAACTATGGCTACACCTTC.